These T cell receptor beta chains were read from a single sample in a study of cytomegalovirus exposure and HLA in healthy donors. Profiling relied on immunoSEQ multiplex PCR, and the TCRdb table lists in-frame clones only, not all of them. The profile shows some 150,000 clones, less than 80% of them singletons. Sequencing used PBMCs. All receptors come from a man aged 35 to 55 in good health and CMV-seronegative. Each CDR3 is given with its conserved first and last residue. A D gene is named only where the DNA matches it firmly. Some rows have no size entry. The others give once, few or many, or a class for an expanded clone.

clone size	V gene	J gene	D gene	CDR3 protein	CDR3 DNA
-	TRBV4-3	TRBJ1-4	TRBD1	CASSQQTGDEKLFF	TGCGCCAGCAGCCAACAGACAGGGGATGAAAAACTGTTTTTT
-	TRBV19	TRBJ2-3	TRBD1	CASRNRGAARTDTQYF	TGTGCCAGTAGGAACAGGGGAGCCGCTCGCACAGATACGCAGTATTTT
once	TRBV7-9	TRBJ1-2	-	CASSPRQTNYGYTF	TGTGCCAGCAGCCCAAGACAAACTAACTATGGCTACACCTTC
-	TRBV5-1	TRBJ2-7	-	CASSLAGWGQKNEQYF	TGCGCCAGCAGCTTGGCCGGATGGGGGCAAAAAAACGAGCAGTACTTC
-	TRBV11-2	TRBJ1-1	-	CASSLQGYTEAFF	TGTGCCAGCAGCTTACAGGGATACACTGAAGCTTTCTTT
-	TRBV10-3	TRBJ2-6	-	CAISDAGLFGANVLTF	TGTGCCATCAGTGATGCGGGACTGTTTGGGGCCAACGTCCTGACTTTC
few	TRBV27	TRBJ2-3	TRBD1	CASSLYRDRGPDTQYF	TGTGCCAGCAGTTTATATCGGGACAGGGGACCAGATACGCAGTATTTT
-	TRBV7-8	TRBJ1-5	-	CASSLGNRDNQPQHF	TGTGCCAGCAGCTTAGGAAACAGGGACAATCAGCCCCAGCATTTT
few	TRBV7-2	TRBJ1-1	-	CASSSPIRRDTEAFF	TGTGCCAGCAGCTCCCCCATAAGGAGGGACACTGAAGCTTTCTTT
-	TRBV27	TRBJ2-5	TRBD2	CASSFASGGEGTQYF	TGTGCCAGCAGTTTTGCTAGCGGGGGGGAGGGGACCCAGTACTTC
-	TRBV2	TRBJ2-2	-	CASSAIPISGELFF	TGTGCCAGCAGTGCTATCCCAATATCCGGGGAGCTGTTTTTT
-	TRBV5-6	TRBJ2-5	-	CASSLSKETQYF	TGTGCCAGCAGCTTGTCCAAAGAGACCCAGTACTTC
-	TRBV11-2	TRBJ2-7	TRBD2	CASSTSGRSGEQYF	TGTGCCAGCAGCACTAGCGGCCGGTCGGGCGAGCAGTACTTC
few	TRBV7-2	TRBJ1-1	-	CASSRVGTEAFF	TGTGCCAGCAGCCGGGTTGGGACTGAAGCTTTCTTT
-	TRBV28	TRBJ1-5	TRBD1	CASSLFGQGGGQPQHF	TGTGCCAGCAGTTTATTTGGGCAGGGGGGAGGTCAGCCCCAGCATTTT
-	TRBV2	TRBJ1-1	TRBD1	CASRGAGTGGLNTEAFF	TGTGCCAGCAGAGGTGCCGGGACAGGGGGCTTGAACACTGAAGCTTTCTTT
-	TRBV9	TRBJ1-3	-	CASSVGQSGNTIYF	TGTGCCAGCAGCGTAGGACAGTCTGGAAACACCATATATTTT
few	TRBV19	TRBJ2-7	-	CFSKQKAAYEQYF	TGTTTTAGCAAGCAGAAGGCGGCATACGAGCAGTACTTC
-	TRBV5-6	TRBJ2-7	TRBD2	CASSLLQGLADEQYF	TGTGCCAGCAGCCTCCTCCAGGGACTAGCGGACGAGCAGTACTTC
few	TRBV2	TRBJ2-7	TRBD1	CASSVTLLTGAEQYF	TGTGCCAGCAGCGTGACCTTACTGACAGGGGCCGAGCAGTACTTC
-	TRBV19	TRBJ2-7	TRBD1	CASSIRRGQDSYEQYF	TGTGCCAGTAGTATAAGGAGGGGACAGGACTCCTACGAGCAGTACTTC
-	TRBV5-1	TRBJ2-1	TRBD2	CASSGTSGGSSYNEQFF	TGCGCCAGCTCTGGGACTAGCGGGGGCAGCTCCTACAATGAGCAGTTCTTC
few	TRBV10-3	TRBJ2-1	TRBD2	CAISGGTSGYNEQFF	TGTGCCATCAGTGGGGGGACTAGCGGCTACAATGAGCAGTTCTTC
-	TRBV7-7	TRBJ2-2	TRBD1	CASSLRDRATGELFF	TGTGCTAGCAGCTTACGGGACAGGGCCACCGGGGAGCTGTTTTTT
-	TRBV30	TRBJ2-7	TRBD1	CAWSKTRTQPGGEQYF	TGTGCCTGGAGTAAGACTCGGACCCAACCAGGGGGCGAGCAGTACTTC
few	TRBV15	TRBJ2-7	TRBD2	CATSTTLTFRTSGSYEQYF	TGTGCCACCAGCACCACCCTAACCTTTAGGACTAGCGGAAGCTACGAGCAGTACTTC
-	TRBV19	TRBJ2-7	-	CASSLGTAEGDEQYF	TGTGCCAGTAGTCTCGGGACGGCGGAGGGTGACGAGCAGTACTTC
-	TRBV30	TRBJ1-4	-	CAYRRGTNEKLFF	TGTGCCTACCGGAGGGGCACTAATGAAAAACTGTTTTTT
few	TRBV19	TRBJ2-2	TRBD1	CARGGPGGELFF	TGTGCCCGAGGGGGCCCGGGCGGGGAGCTGTTTTTT
-	TRBV10-3	TRBJ2-3	-	CATQGGDTQYF	TGTGCCACCCAAGGGGGAGATACGCAGTATTTT
-	TRBV4-2	TRBJ2-7	-	CASSLREQGSNEQYF	TGTGCCAGCAGTCTGAGGGAACAGGGTAGCAACGAGCAGTACTTC
few	TRBV7-7	TRBJ2-7	-	CASSLRTGYEQYF	TGTGCTAGCAGCCTCCGGACGGGGTACGAGCAGTACTTC
-	TRBV10-1	TRBJ2-3	TRBD1	CASSEFSGTVRF	TGCGCCAGCAGTGAGTTCTCGGGGACAGTACGGTTT
-	TRBV6-6	TRBJ1-3	TRBD1	CASSYSTGTAGNTIYF	TGTGCCAGCAGTTATTCTACCGGGACAGCTGGAAACACCATATATTTT
-	TRBV4-2	TRBJ2-6	-	CASSERGAGANVLTF	TGTGCCAGCAGCGAACGGGGGGCGGGAGCCAACGTCCTGACTTTC
-	TRBV9	TRBJ2-7	TRBD2	CASSPFASGVDEQYF	TGTGCCAGCAGCCCTTTTGCTAGCGGGGTCGACGAGCAGTACTTC
few	TRBV7-2	TRBJ2-2	TRBD1	CASSSRQGTGELFF	TGTGCCAGCAGCTCGAGACAGGGCACCGGGGAGCTGTTTTTT
-	TRBV11-3	TRBJ1-2	TRBD1	CASSSGGDGYTF	TGTGCCAGCAGCTCAGGGGGCGATGGCTACACCTTC
-	TRBV5-4	TRBJ1-4	-	CASREVTNEKLFF	TGTGCCAGTCGAGAGGTGACTAATGAAAAGCTGTTTTTT
-	TRBV9	TRBJ1-5	-	CASSVVQGGWQPQHF	TGTGCCAGCAGCGTAGTACAGGGTGGGTGGCAGCCCCAGCATTTT
-	TRBV5-1	TRBJ2-5	TRBD1	CASSSGQPQETQYF	TGCGCCAGCAGCTCGGGACAGCCCCAAGAGACCCAGTACTTC
-	TRBV23-1	TRBJ2-7	TRBD1	CASKTGKYEQYF	TGCGCCAGCAAGACAGGGAAGTACGAGCAGTACTTC
-	TRBV9	TRBJ1-4	TRBD1	CASSEDTGTGRKLFF	TGTGCCAGCAGCGAGGACACCGGGACAGGGAGAAAACTGTTTTTT
few	TRBV2	TRBJ2-7	TRBD2	CASSFGTSGVNYEQYF	TGTGCCAGCAGTTTCGGGACTAGCGGGGTTAACTACGAGCAGTACTTC
few	TRBV27	TRBJ1-5	-	CASSLVSGGNQPQHF	TGTGCCAGCAGTTTAGTTTCAGGGGGCAATCAGCCCCAGCATTTT
-	TRBV6-5	TRBJ2-3	TRBD2	CASSYGRTSSADTQYF	TGTGCCAGCAGTTACGGGAGGACTAGTTCGGCTGATACGCAGTATTTT
-	TRBV27	TRBJ2-5	TRBD2	CASSLQAGWGETQYF	TGTGCCAGCAGTTTACAAGCGGGGTGGGGGGAGACCCAGTACTTC
few	TRBV19	TRBJ1-2	-	CASSVSGSLSGYGYTF	TGTGCCAGTAGTGTCTCAGGGTCCCTATCGGGTTATGGCTACACCTTC
-	TRBV5-1	TRBJ2-1	TRBD2	CASSLAVSSGGNEQFF	TGCGCCAGCAGCTTGGCTGTCTCTAGCGGGGGTAATGAGCAGTTCTTC
-	TRBV10-3	TRBJ1-4	-	CAISDLPPREGSEKLFF	TGTGCCATCAGTGATCTCCCCCCCAGGGAGGGAAGTGAAAAACTGTTTTTT
-	TRBV9	TRBJ2-6	-	CASSVSEGANVLTF	TGTGCCAGCAGCGTTAGCGAAGGGGCCAACGTCCTGACTTTC
-	TRBV29-1	TRBJ2-5	-	CSVEIGGVQTQYF	TGCAGCGTTGAAATCGGTGGTGTACAGACCCAGTACTTC
-	TRBV5-6	TRBJ2-7	TRBD1	CASSFLTWDRDHEQYF	TGTGCCAGCAGCTTTTTGACTTGGGACAGGGACCACGAGCAGTACTTC